This entry features one TCR beta chain sequence. It has no known antigen specificity. Within one base of it there is no much larger clone, and no base qualities were kept. The entire isolated RNA was reverse transcribed using the High Capacity cDNA Reverse Transcription Kit, and thus expressed TCRB transcripts were sequenced. Naive, central memory and regulatory T cell samples underwent deep immunoSEQ sequencing, averaging around 3.7 million total reads per sample. Sorted cells were lysed in RLT buffer and RNA was extracted with DNase-treated RNeasy Micro or Mini kits, depending on cell number. Each cell subset was processed separately to prevent cross-contamination, with patient and healthy donor samples processed together. TCRB sequences were amplified from cDNA with the immunoSEQ multiplex PCR, producing 87-bp fragments spanning the CDR3 region. The amplicons were sequenced using the Illumina HiSeq platform. From the authors' description of their analysis: Synthetic template baselines were used to correct PCR bias computationally, reads within Hamming distance 2 were collapsed, and singletons that could not be merged were discarded. Reads were aligned against IMGT to assign V, D and J genes, CDR3 length and insertions or deletions at six rearrangement sites. Within each subset, clonotype counts were normalized to the number of sorted cells before true diversity and Gini coefficients were calculated with the tcR R package. The overlap coefficient, calculated on TCRB nucleotide sequences, was used to measure repertoire sharing. The immuneACCESS repertoire file appears here via TCRdb, limited to in-frame rearrangements. These files lack a portion of the clones; in checked studies, under half of the deficit traces to unresolved V genes, and the cause of the others is not known. V and J calls and clone size are copied from that table; D and trimming were computed from the DNA. This sample holds 200,000 to 250,000 clones; approximately 10% were observed only once. The biggest ten clones account for approximately 1.3% of the sample.

The record originates from a study of beta chain features in type 1 diabetes (dated by TCRdb to the late 2010s). Background for the entire study: No differences in mean age, gender distribution, total cell number or subset yield were found between patients and healthy donors. In the study, recently diagnosed type 1 diabetes patients and matched healthy donors were compared on the TCRB repertoires of their sorted circulating CD4+ T cell subsets. Regulatory and stem cell-like memory subsets were obtained from only 8 patients and about 8 healthy donors, while naive and central memory subsets were obtained from all 30 or so donors. A total of under 140,000,000 sorted cells were examined across all samples, and the number of cells per subset was strongly correlated with RNA yield. The research as a whole found: Naive, central memory and regulatory TCRB repertoires appeared to be more similar among patients than among healthy donors. Because the HLA sub-analyses included only small numbers of individuals, any influence of HLA type on TCRB rearrangement was left unresolved. Patients with type 1 diabetes made fewer insertions and deleted more nucleotides at VDJ recombination sites, implying thymic rearrangement abnormalities. Shorter templates might have been favored by PCR, but patient and control samples were amplified and corrected together, so both groups would have been affected equally by any skew. Because cDNA rather than genomic DNA was sequenced, highly expressing activated cells could have been over-represented, although no difference in activation and CD3 levels was found between groups. In all four CD4+ subsets, TCRB CDR3 length was moderately but significantly shorter in type 1 diabetes patients.

Each donor gave one peripheral blood draw, approximately 110 mL on average, collected into heparinised tubes. Using a panel that included CD45RO, CCR7, CD25, CD127, CD95 and CD27, naive, central memory, regulatory and stem cell-like memory CD4+ T cells were sorted on a BD FACSAria II. Purity was above 95% for every sorted population. Right away, PBMCs were isolated by Lymphoprep density gradient centrifugation and were stained directly, with no culture step. So that batch effects would be minimized, each experiment stained and sorted samples in pairs, pairing one healthy donor with one patient. From the cysteine up to the phenylalanine, the CDR3 has a length of 15 residues. The only DNA kept is the CDR3, 45 bases in frame from the first base. CDR1 MDHEN and CDR2 SYDVKM are derived from the germline V gene. V and J lose 4 bases and 6 bases, and a span of 16 bases separates them.

This TCR was sampled from a man aged 18 to 35 in good health. The rearrangement joined TRBV28 to TRBJ2-1; too little of a D gene remains to name it. The sample consisted of central memory CD4+ T cells from blood. The sequenced DNA: TGTGCCAGCAGTTCACAACCCCGACGCAGCAATGAGCAGTTCTTC. Its protein product is CASSSQPRRSNEQFF.